This T cell receptor (beta chain) was retrieved from a study of cytomegalovirus exposure and HLA in healthy donors. Study-wide context: From about 170 million T cells, an earlier analysis saw approximately 110 million unique TCR beta sequences. Roughly four fifths of around 390 genotyped donors fell in the Caucasian-associated ancestry cluster.

This PCR relied on a set of 60 Vbeta primers and 13 Jbeta primers. Some clones are missing from TCRdb's copy, which holds only in-frame ones; the method was immunoSEQ multiplex PCR. The data hold 170,000 or so clones, with about three quarters observed a single time. The study's findings and limits: Immune exposure data for these donors was limited to CMV serostatus. HLA restriction was apparent for most CMV-associated TCR beta chains in a later analysis.

Turning to this clone: Its antigen is not known.

This CDR3 contains 12 residues. CDR1 SGHTA and CDR2 FQGNSA come from the germline V gene. Trimming cost V 6 bases and J 8 bases, with 14 bases left between them. The sample comprised PBMCs. The receptor was isolated from a young woman in good health and CMV-seronegative. The chain recombines TRBV7-2 with TRBJ2-7; possible D gene TRBD1, 6 bases. This CDR3 reads CASSSLGQKQYF. The CDR3, as DNA: TGTGCCAGCAGTTCTTTAGGACAGAAGCAGTACTTC.